The T cell receptor beta chain described here comes from a study of T cell repertoires in cytomegalovirus infection. As regards this clonotype: Its antigen is still unknown.

TCRdb fed the reads into MiXCR, producing one record per CDR3 protein. The sample shows approximately 730,000 distinct CDR3 sequences, almost 30% of them seen only once. V was shortened by 4 bases and J by 4 bases, with 16 bases between the two germline ends. This CDR3 contains 15 residues. Looked up from germline, CDR1 is MNHEY and CDR2 is SVGEGT. The starting material was cultured CD8+ T cells from PBMCs, obtained from culture after CMV antigen stimulation. The chain employs TRBV6-2 or TRBV6-3 and TRBJ2-5; D gene ambiguous. The receptor was derived from a human donor in good health (CMV status not recorded). Some clones in this sample may be carry-over from other donors' samples. In nucleotides, the CDR3 is TGTGCCAGCAGTTCCCAATATGGACCAGGAGAGACCCAGTACTTC. Its protein product is CASSSQYGPGETQYF.